This TCR beta chain stems from a study of identical twins. General study points: Beta clonotypes that were abundant in cord blood contained fewer insertions, a pattern absent from memory repertoires. Among out-of-frame alpha sequences shared by twins, low generation probability occurred in excess.

This clonotype was detected only a few times. Its antigen is as yet unknown. TCRdb re-derived calls from the 5' RACE reads in MiXCR, one entry per CDR3 protein. The table includes a few hundred thousand distinct CDR3 sequences, approximately 10% detected once. This same sample was also part of a study on yellow fever vaccine responses in identical twins. That paper states: As reported, the vaccine T cell response of twins seemed partly convergent and partly personalized.

The clonotype was recovered from a woman aged 18-29 years in good health. Specimen: PBMCs.

Here the CDR3 DNA reads TGTGCCAGCAGCCAAGATTCCATGGTAACCTACGAGCAGTACTTC. Its translation: CASSQDSMVTYEQYF. V and J are TRBV3-1 and TRBJ2-7; D unresolved. V lost 0 bases and J 2 bases, leaving 11 bases between the germline ends. Germline loops: CDR1 LGHDT, CDR2 YNNKEL (reference sequence). This CDR3 has 15 residues.